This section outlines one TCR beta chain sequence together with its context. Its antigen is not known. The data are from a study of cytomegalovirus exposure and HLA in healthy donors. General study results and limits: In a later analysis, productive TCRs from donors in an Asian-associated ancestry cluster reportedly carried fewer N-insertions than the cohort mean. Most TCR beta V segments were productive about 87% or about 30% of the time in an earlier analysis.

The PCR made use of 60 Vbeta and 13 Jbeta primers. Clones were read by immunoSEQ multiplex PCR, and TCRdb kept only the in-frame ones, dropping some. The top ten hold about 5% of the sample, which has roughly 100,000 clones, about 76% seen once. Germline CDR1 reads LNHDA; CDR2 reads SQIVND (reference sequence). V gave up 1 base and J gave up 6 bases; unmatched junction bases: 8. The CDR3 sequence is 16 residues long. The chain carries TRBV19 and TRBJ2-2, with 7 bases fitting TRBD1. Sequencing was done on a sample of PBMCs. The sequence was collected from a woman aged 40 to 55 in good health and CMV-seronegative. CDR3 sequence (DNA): TGTGCCAGTAGTATAGCCTGGCAGGGGGTCCCCGGGGAGCTGTTTTTT. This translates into CASSIAWQGVPGELFF.